Sequencing of this T cell receptor beta chain was carried out in a study of patients and donors after allogeneic stem cell transplantation. A single record per CDR3 protein comes from TCRdb applying MiXCR to the RT-PCR reads. Counted here are some 960,000 distinct CDR3 sequences, about a sixth occurring once; the ten biggest clones make up roughly 6%. CDR3 size: 15 residues. J was trimmed by 6 bases and V by 3 bases; bases with no gene match: 10. Germline loops: CDR1 SGHAT, CDR2 FQDESV (reference sequence). The table lists this clonotype with a few counts. The TCR comes from a human donor who was either an allogeneic HSCT recipient or a stem cell or donor lymphocyte infusion donor (not recorded which). It is not recorded whose cells these are; they may come from a transplant donor. The chain uses TRBV11-1 and TRBJ1-2; 7 nucleotides line up with TRBD1. Sequenced sample: blood, either unsorted or a sorted T cell fraction (not recorded which). The CDR3 is CASSFSRRQGDGYTF. The CDR3 nucleotides read TGTGCCAGCAGCTTTTCGAGAAGGCAGGGGGATGGCTACACCTTC.